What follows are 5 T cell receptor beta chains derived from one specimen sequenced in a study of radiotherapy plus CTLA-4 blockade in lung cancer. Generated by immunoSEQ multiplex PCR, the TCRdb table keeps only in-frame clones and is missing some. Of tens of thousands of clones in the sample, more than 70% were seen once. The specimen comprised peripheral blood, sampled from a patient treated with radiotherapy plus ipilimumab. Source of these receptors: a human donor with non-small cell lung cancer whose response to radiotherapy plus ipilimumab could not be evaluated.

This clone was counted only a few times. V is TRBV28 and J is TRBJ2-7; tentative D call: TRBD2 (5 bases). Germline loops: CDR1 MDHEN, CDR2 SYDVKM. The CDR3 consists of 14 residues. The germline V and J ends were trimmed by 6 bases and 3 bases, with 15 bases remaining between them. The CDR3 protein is CASSLTGSHYEQYF. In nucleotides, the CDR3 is TGTGCCAGCAGCCTAACGGGGAGCCACTACGAGCAGTACTTC.

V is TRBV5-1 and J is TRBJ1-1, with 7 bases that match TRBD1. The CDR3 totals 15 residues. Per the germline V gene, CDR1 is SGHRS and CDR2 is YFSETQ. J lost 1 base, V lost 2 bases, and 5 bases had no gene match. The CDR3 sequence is CASSLQGRGNTEAFF. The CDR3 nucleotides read TGCGCCAGCAGCTTACAGGGGCGAGGGAACACTGAAGCTTTCTTT.

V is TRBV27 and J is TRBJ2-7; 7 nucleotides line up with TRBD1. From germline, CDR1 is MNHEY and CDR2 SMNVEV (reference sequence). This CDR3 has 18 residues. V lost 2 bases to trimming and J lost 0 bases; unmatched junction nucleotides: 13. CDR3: CASSLSSRDRVSSYEQYF. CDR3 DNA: TGTGCCAGCAGTTTAAGCTCGCGCGACAGGGTTAGCTCCTACGAGCAGTACTTC.

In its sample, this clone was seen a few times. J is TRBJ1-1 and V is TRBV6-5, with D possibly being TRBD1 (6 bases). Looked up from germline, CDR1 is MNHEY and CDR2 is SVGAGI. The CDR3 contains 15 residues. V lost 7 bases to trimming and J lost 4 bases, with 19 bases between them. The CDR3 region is CASNPGEGIFTEAFF. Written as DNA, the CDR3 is TGTGCCAGCAACCCAGGGGAAGGAATTTTCACTGAAGCTTTCTTT.

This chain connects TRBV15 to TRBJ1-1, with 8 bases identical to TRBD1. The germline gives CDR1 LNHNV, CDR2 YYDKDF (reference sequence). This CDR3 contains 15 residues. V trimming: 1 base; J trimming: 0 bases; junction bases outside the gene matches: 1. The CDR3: CATSRGTGMNTEAFF. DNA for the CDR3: TGTGCCACCAGCAGAGGGACAGGGATGAACACTGAAGCTTTCTTT.